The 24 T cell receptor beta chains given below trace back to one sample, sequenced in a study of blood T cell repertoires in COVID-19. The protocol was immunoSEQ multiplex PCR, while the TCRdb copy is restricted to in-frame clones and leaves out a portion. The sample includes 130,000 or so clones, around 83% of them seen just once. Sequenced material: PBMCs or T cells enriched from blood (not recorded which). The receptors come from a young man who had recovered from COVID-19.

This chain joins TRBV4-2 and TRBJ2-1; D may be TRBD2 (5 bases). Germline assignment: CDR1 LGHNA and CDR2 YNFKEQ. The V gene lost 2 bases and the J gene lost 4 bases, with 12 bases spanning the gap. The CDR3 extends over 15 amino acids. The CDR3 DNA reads TGTGCCAGCAGCCAACTCGTAAGCGGTTACAATGAGCAGTTCTTC. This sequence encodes CASSQLVSGYNEQFF.

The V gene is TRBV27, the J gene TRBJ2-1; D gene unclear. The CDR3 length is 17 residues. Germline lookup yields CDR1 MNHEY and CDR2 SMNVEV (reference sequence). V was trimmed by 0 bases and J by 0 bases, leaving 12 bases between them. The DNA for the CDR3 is TGTGCCAGCAGTTTATCAATGTTTGGCAGCTCCTACAATGAGCAGTTCTTC. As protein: CASSLSMFGSSYNEQFF.

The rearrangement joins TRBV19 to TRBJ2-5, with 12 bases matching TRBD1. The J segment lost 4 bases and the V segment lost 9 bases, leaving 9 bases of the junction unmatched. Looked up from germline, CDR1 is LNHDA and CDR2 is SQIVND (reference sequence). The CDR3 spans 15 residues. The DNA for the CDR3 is TGTGCCAGCCGGGACAGGGGGCGAGGAGGAGAGACCCAGTACTTC. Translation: CASRDRGRGGETQYF.

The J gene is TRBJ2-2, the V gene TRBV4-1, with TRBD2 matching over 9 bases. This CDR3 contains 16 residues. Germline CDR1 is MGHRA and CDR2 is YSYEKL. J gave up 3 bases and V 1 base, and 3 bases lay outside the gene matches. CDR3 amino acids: CASSQGAGGHTGELFF. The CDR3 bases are TGCGCCAGCAGCCAAGGAGCGGGGGGCCACACCGGGGAGCTGTTTTTT.

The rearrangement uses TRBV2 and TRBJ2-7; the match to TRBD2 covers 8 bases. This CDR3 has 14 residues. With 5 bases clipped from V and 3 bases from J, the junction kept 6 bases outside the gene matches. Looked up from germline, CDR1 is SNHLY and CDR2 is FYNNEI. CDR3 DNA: TGTGCCAGCAGTACCCCTGGGACTAGCTACGAGCAGTACGTC. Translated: CASSTPGTSYEQYV.

The CDR3 is CASSQTRQTSTDTQYF. The CDR3 nucleotides are TGCGCCAGCAGCCAAACCCGACAGACTAGCACAGATACGCAGTATTTT. V gene TRBV4-1 combines with J gene TRBJ2-3, with TRBD1 as a possible D gene (5 bases). Germline V gene sequence: CDR1 MGHRA, CDR2 YSYEKL. Between the trimmed V and J ends, which lost 2 bases and 0 bases, there was a span of 12 bases. The CDR3 is made up of 16 amino acids.

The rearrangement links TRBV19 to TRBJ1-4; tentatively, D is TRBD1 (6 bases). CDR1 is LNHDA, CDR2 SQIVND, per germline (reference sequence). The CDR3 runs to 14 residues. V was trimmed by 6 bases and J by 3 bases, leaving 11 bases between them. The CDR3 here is CASSRTDSNEKLFF. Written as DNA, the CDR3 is TGTGCCAGTAGCCGGACAGATTCTAATGAAAAACTGTTTTTT.

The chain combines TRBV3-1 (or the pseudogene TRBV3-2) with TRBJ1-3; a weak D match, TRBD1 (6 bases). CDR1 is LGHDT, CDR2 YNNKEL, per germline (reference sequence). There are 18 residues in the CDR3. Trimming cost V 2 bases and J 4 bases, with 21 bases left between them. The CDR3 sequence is CASSQSPLTGVKGNTIYF. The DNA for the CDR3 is TGTGCCAGCAGCCAATCCCCTTTGACAGGAGTGAAAGGAAACACCATATATTTT.

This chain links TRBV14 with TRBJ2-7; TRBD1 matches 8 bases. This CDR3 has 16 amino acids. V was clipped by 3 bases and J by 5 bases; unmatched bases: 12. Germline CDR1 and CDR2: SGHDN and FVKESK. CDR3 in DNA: TGTGCCAGCAGCCAGCACAGGGGGAGGCTTCTCAACGAGCAGTACGTC. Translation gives CASSQHRGRLLNEQYV.

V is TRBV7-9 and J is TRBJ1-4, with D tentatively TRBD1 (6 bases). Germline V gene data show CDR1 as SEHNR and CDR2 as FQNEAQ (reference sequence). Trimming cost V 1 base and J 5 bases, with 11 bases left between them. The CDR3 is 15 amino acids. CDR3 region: CASSLVTGPNEKLFF. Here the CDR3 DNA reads TGTGCCAGCAGCTTAGTGACAGGCCCGAATGAAAAACTGTTTTTT.

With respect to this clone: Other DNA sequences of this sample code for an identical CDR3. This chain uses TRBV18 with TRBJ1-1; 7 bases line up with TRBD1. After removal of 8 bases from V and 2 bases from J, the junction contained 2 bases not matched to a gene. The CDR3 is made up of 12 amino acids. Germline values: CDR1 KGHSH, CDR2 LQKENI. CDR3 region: CASRQGNTEAFF. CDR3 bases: TGTGCCAGCCGACAGGGAAACACTGAAGCTTTCTTT.

The DNA for the CDR3 is TGTGCCAGCAGCTTGGGGACGGCGGGGGGGCCGGCAGAGACCCAGTACTTC. It specifies CASSLGTAGGPAETQYF. The V and J genes are TRBV5-4 and TRBJ2-5, with TRBD2 matching 9 bases. This CDR3 comprises 17 residues. The germline gives CDR1 SGHNT, CDR2 YYREEE (reference sequence). J was trimmed by 4 bases and V by 0 bases; bases with no gene match: 10.

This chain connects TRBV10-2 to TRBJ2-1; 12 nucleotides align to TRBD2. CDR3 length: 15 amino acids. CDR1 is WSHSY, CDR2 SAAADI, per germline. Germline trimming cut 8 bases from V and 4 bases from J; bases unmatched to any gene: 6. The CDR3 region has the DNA TGCGCCAGCTATCACGGACTAGCGGGGTACAATGAGCAGTTCTTC. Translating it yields CASYHGLAGYNEQFF.

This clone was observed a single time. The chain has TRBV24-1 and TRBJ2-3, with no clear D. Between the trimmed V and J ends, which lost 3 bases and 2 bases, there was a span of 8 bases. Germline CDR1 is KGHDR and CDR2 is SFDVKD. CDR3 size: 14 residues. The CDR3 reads CATSDTQITDTQYF. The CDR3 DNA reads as TGTGCCACCAGTGATACGCAGATCACAGATACGCAGTATTTT.

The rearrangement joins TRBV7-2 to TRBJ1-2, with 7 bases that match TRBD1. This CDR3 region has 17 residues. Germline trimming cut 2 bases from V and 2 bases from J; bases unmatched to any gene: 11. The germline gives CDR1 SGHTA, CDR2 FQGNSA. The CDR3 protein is CASSLHGTARLNYGYTF. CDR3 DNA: TGTGCCAGCAGCTTACACGGGACAGCCCGATTGAACTATGGCTACACCTTC.

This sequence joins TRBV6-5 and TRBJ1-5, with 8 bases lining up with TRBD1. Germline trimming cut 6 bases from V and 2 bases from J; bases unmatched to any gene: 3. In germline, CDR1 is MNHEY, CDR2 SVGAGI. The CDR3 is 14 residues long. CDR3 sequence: CASRLGQGNQPQHF. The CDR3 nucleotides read TGTGCCAGCAGACTGGGACAGGGCAATCAGCCCCAGCATTTT.

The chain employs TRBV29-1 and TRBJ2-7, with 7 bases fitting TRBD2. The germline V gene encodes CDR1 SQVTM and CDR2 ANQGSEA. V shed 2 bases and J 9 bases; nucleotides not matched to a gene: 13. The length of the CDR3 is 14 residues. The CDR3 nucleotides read TGCAGCGTTGAATTGACGGGACTAACCTCTCTGCAGTACTTC. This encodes CSVELTGLTSLQYF.

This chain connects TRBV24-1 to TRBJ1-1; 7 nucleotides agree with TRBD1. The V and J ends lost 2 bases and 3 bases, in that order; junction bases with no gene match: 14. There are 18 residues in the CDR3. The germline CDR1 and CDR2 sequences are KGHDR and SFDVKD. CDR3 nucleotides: TGTGCCACCAGTGATTCGGGACAGAGGCCCCCTGGGGACACTGAAGCTTTCTTT. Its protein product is CATSDSGQRPPGDTEAFF.

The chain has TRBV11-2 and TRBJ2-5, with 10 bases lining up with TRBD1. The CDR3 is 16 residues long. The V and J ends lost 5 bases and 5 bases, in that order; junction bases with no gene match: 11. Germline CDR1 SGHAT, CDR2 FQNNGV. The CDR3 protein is CASSPPGQGFRETQYF. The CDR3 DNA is TGTGCCAGCAGCCCACCGGGACAGGGGTTTCGGGAGACCCAGTACTTC.

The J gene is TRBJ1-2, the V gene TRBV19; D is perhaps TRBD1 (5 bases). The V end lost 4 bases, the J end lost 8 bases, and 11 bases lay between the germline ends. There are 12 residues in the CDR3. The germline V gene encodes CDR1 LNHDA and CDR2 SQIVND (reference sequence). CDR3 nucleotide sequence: TGTGCCAGTAGTACAGGGTCAGAGGGCTACACCTTC. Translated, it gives CASSTGSEGYTF.

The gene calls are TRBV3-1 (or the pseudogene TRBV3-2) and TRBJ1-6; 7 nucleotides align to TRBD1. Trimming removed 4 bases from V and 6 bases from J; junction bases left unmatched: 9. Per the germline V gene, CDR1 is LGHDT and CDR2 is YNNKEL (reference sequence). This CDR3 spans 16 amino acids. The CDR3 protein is CASSPITGTVNSPLHF. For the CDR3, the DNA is TGTGCCAGCAGCCCCATAACCGGGACAGTTAATTCACCCCTCCACTTT.

The CDR3 loop reads CATGGSTDTQYF. The CDR3 bases are TGTGCCACGGGGGGCAGCACAGATACGCAGTATTTT. J is TRBJ2-3 and V is TRBV6-6; D might be TRBD2 (7 bases). Germline V lookup: CDR1 MNHNY, CDR2 SVGAGI (reference sequence). V dropped 10 bases and J dropped 0 bases, with 8 bases sitting between them. This CDR3 spans 12 amino acids.

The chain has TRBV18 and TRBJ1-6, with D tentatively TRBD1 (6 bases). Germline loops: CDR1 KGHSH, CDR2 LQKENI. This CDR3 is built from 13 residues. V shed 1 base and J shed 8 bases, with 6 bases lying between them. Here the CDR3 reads CASSPQGDSPLHF. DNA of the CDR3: TGTGCCAGCTCACCACAGGGGGATTCACCCCTCCACTTT.

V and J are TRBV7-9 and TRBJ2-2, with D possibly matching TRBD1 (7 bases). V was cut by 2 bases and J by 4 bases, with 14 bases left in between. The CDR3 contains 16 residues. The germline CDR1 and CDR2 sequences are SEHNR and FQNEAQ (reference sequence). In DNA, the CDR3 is TGTGCCAGCAGCTTAAGGCGGGACAGTTCCACCGGGGAGCTGTTTTTT. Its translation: CASSLRRDSSTGELFF.